The clone carrying this T cell receptor (beta chain) turned up a few times. Antigen: not known. The protocol was immunoSEQ multiplex PCR, while the TCRdb copy is restricted to in-frame clones and leaves out a portion. Among about 880 clones listed, roughly 34% were seen once. The sample comes from a study of chemoradiotherapy in HPV16-positive cancers. Overall study results and limits: Non-HPV-specific T cells did not expand in tumors during treatment, whereas candidate HPV-specific clones and E7-related motifs did. HPV-specific T cells were functionally defined from only a couple of HPV16-positive patients.

The length of the CDR3 is 11 residues. Germline loops: CDR1 DFQATT, CDR2 SNEGSKA (reference sequence). V lost 5 bases, J lost 7 bases, and 11 bases lay in between. Over chemoradiotherapy, repertoires were sampled more than once. The rearrangement uses TRBV20-1 and TRBJ1-1; unclear D gene. This receptor was identified in a human donor with HPV-associated anogenital cancer. This specimen was taken from a patient who underwent chemoradiotherapy. The CDR3 sequence: CSAVGHGEAFF. For the CDR3, the DNA is TGCAGTGCTGTGGGCCACGGTGAAGCTTTCTTT.